This T cell receptor (beta chain) originates from a study of T-cell memory formation after mild COVID-19. At the level of the study: For the most part, TCR clusters were specific to one donor.

As concerns this clonotype: Its antigen is still unknown.

V shed 5 bases, J shed 5 bases, and the junction held 7 bases outside the gene matches. The germline V gene has CDR1 DFQATT and CDR2 SNEGSKA (reference sequence). There are 14 residues in the CDR3. General study points: Clonal second-wave expansions that peaked on day 37 had unconfirmed SARS-CoV-2 specificity.

TCRdb re-analysed the 5' RACE reads in MiXCR, keeping a single row per CDR3 protein. The sample has 300,000 or so distinct CDR3 sequences, 15% to 20% seen once; the top ten hold roughly 20%. This receptor was taken from a man in his late teens or twenties who had mild COVID-19 (a few samples of this study predate the infection). Cell type and time point are not known. The chain joins TRBV20-1 to TRBJ2-5; 11 nucleotides align to TRBD2. The sequencing input was PBMCs or a T cell subset sorted from them (not recorded which). CDR3 bases: TGCAGTGCTGGGCTGACTAGCGGGGTGGAGACCCAGTACTTC. It codes for CSAGLTSGVETQYF.